The 28 T cell receptor beta chains given below trace back to one sample, sequenced in a study of cytomegalovirus exposure and HLA in healthy donors. Primers included in the PCR were 60 Vbeta and 13 Jbeta primers. Method: immunoSEQ multiplex PCR; TCRdb's copy keeps in-frame clones and lacks some. The sample records 150,000 to 200,000 clones, more than 65% being singletons. Sequenced material: PBMCs. Every receptor here comes from a woman between 25 and 40 years old in good health and CMV-seropositive.

The J gene is TRBJ2-1, the V gene TRBV10-1; 7 bases fit TRBD1. Germline CDR1 reads WNHNN; CDR2 reads SYGVQD (reference sequence). This CDR3 has 15 amino acids. The V and J ends lost 2 bases and 8 bases, in that order; junction bases with no gene match: 9. As DNA, the CDR3 is TGCGCCAGCAGTGAGCGAGGGGGCGGTTTCGATGAGCAGTTCTTC. It is translated as CASSERGGGFDEQFF.

The chain is built from TRBV4-3 and TRBJ1-2; no reliable D call. This CDR3 is built from 15 residues. Trimming pared 4 bases from V and 6 bases from J, leaving 18 bases between. CDR1 is LGHNA, CDR2 YSLEER, per germline. The CDR3 here is CASSRTRGGFHGYTF. The DNA for the CDR3 is TGCGCCAGCAGCCGGACTCGAGGAGGGTTCCATGGCTACACCTTC.

This sequence joins TRBV6-5 and TRBJ2-4; D perhaps matches TRBD1 (6 bases). The CDR3 loop spans 15 amino acids. The germline V gene has CDR1 MNHEY and CDR2 SVGAGI. V lost 0 bases and J 5 bases, leaving 11 bases between the germline ends. The CDR3: CASSYSATGENIQYF. The CDR3 region has the DNA TGTGCCAGCAGTTACTCAGCGACAGGAGAAAACATTCAGTACTTC.

V and J are TRBV4-1 and TRBJ2-7, with TRBD2 identical over 11 bases. The CDR3 length is 15 residues. CDR1 and CDR2 (germline): MGHRA, YSYEKL. V was clipped by 4 bases and J by 4 bases; unmatched bases: 6. CDR3: CASSRPTSGKYEQYF. CDR3 DNA sequence: TGCGCCAGCAGCCGCCCGACTAGCGGGAAGTACGAGCAGTACTTC.

This clone appeared once. This chain joins TRBV2 and TRBJ2-1; TRBD2 aligns across 10 bases. Germline V gives CDR1 SNHLY, CDR2 FYNNEI. V dropped 5 bases and J dropped 0; count of bases not matched to a gene: 1. This CDR3 spans 15 amino acids. The CDR3 sequence is CASSPSGSSYNEQFF. The CDR3, as DNA: TGTGCCAGCAGTCCTAGCGGGAGCTCCTACAATGAGCAGTTCTTC.

The chain has TRBV5-5 and TRBJ1-3; tentative D call: TRBD1 (5 bases). CDR1 is SGHKS, CDR2 YYEKEE, per germline (reference sequence). Trimming took 4 bases from V and 1 from J, leaving 12 bases between them. There are 15 residues in the CDR3. The CDR3 loop is CASSVGATSGNTIYF. The CDR3 region has the DNA TGTGCCAGCAGCGTAGGGGCCACTTCTGGAAACACCATATATTTT.

The rearrangement links TRBV4-3 to TRBJ1-2; D possibly corresponds to TRBD1 (5 bases). The germline CDR1 and CDR2 sequences are LGHNA and YSLEER. Trimming took off 1 base at V and 13 bases at J, with 7 bases between the two ends. This CDR3 region has 10 residues. The DNA of the CDR3 is TGCGCCAGCAGCCAAGCAGGGCCCACCTTC. Translated: CASSQAGPTF.

The DNA for the CDR3 is TGTGCCAGCAGCTTGGGGGAGGTTGGGACTAGCGGGAGAGTAGGCACAGATACGCAGTATTTT. This translates into CASSLGEVGTSGRVGTDTQYF. V gene TRBV28 combines with J gene TRBJ2-3; 14 bases line up with TRBD2. The CDR3 loop spans 21 amino acids. The ends lost 6 bases at V and 1 base at J; junction bases unmatched: 18. Per germline, CDR1 MDHEN and CDR2 SYDVKM.

This clone was observed a handful of times. The chain uses TRBV5-4 and TRBJ2-7; 7 bases match TRBD1. CDR1 is SGHNT and CDR2 is YYREEE in the germline V gene (reference sequence). Unmatched junction bases numbered 6, after V lost 4 bases and J lost 5 bases. CDR3 length: 13 residues. CDR3 nucleotide sequence: TGTGCCAGCAGCAACGGACAGGTCGACGAGCAGTACTTC. Protein sequence: CASSNGQVDEQYF. Combining the CDR3 with reference TRBV5-4 and TRBJ2-7 gives the whole variable domain ETGVTQSPTHLIKTRGQQVTLRCSSQSGHNTVSWYQQALGQGPQFIFQYYREEENGRGNFPPRFSGLQFPNYSSELNVNALELDDSALYLCASSNGQVDEQYFGPGTRLTVT.

The J gene is TRBJ2-7, the V gene TRBV21-1; the table calls TRBD2, which could not be checked here. TRBV21-1 is assigned pseudogene status. The CDR3 is 18 residues long. The CDR3 bases are TGTGCCAGCATCACACCCGGGGAGACTAGCGGGAGAACCTACGAGCAGTACTTC. It is translated as CASITPGETSGRTYEQYF.

The sample holds a few counts of this clone. The V call is TRBV4-1, the J call TRBJ1-1; TRBD1 is a possible D gene (5 bases). CDR1 is MGHRA and CDR2 is YSYEKL in the germline V gene. Deletions cut 4 bases from V and 0 bases from J, with 9 bases between. There are 14 residues in the CDR3. The chain's CDR3 is CASSLGLMNTEAFF. As DNA, the CDR3 is TGCGCCAGCAGCCTGGGACTTATGAACACTGAAGCTTTCTTT.

The chain combines TRBV10-2 with TRBJ2-2; D is uncertain. The length of the CDR3 is 15 residues. Trimming shortened V by 5 bases and J by 0 bases, and 10 bases separated the two germline ends. Germline loops: CDR1 WSHSY, CDR2 SAAADI. In DNA, the CDR3 is TGCGCCAGCAGTACAGAGTTCGCGAACACCGGGGAGCTGTTTTTT. Its protein product is CASSTEFANTGELFF.

This chain joins TRBV15 and TRBJ2-3; 8 bases fit TRBD1. With 1 base clipped from V and 5 bases from J, the junction kept 8 bases outside the gene matches. CDR1 is LNHNV and CDR2 is YYDKDF in the germline V gene (reference sequence). The CDR3 is made up of 16 amino acids. CDR3 sequence (DNA): TGTGCCACCAGCAGAGGTCTCTCGACAGGGGAAGATACGCAGTATTTT. This sequence encodes CATSRGLSTGEDTQYF.

The CDR3 loop reads CASAPRLAGSADTQYF. The CDR3 DNA is TGTGCCAGCGCACCCAGGCTAGCGGGAAGCGCAGATACGCAGTATTTT. The chain uses TRBV7-8 and TRBJ2-3, with 9 positions matching TRBD2. The length of the CDR3 is 16 residues. V lost 8 bases, J lost 4 bases, and 13 bases stayed unmatched. Germline lookup yields CDR1 SGHVS and CDR2 FQNEAQ.

The V call is TRBV7-8, the J call TRBJ2-2; 8 bases match TRBD1. The CDR3 spans 14 residues. V shed 6 bases and J 1 base; nucleotides not matched to a gene: 1. Germline loops: CDR1 SGHVS, CDR2 FQNEAQ. The CDR3 here is CASRGTGNTGELFF. The CDR3, as DNA: TGTGCCAGCAGGGGGACAGGGAACACCGGGGAGCTGTTTTTT.

This clone was seen a handful of times. V and J are TRBV14 and TRBJ2-5; D is ambiguous. The CDR3 sequence is 13 residues long. V lost 0 bases and J lost 5, with 7 bases in between. In germline, CDR1 is SGHDN, CDR2 FVKESK. The CDR3 bases are TGTGCCAGCAGCCAAGATCCCCGGGAGACCCAGTACTTC. This gives the protein CASSQDPRETQYF.

The chain employs TRBV7-9 and TRBJ1-1, with D perhaps matching TRBD1 (5 bases). CDR1 and CDR2 from the germline V gene are SEHNR and FQNEAQ (reference sequence). V was shortened by 5 bases and J by 10 bases, with 11 bases between the two germline ends. This CDR3 has 11 amino acids. CDR3: CASSPSGGAFF. DNA for the CDR3: TGTGCCAGCAGCCCTTCGGGGGGAGCTTTCTTT.

The rearrangement joins TRBV28 to TRBJ2-4; unclear D gene. The V end lost 3 bases, the J end lost 4 bases, and 10 bases lay between the germline ends. Germline V gives CDR1 MDHEN, CDR2 SYDVKM. There are 14 residues in the CDR3. The CDR3, as DNA: TGTGCCAGCAGTTTTACCCAGGAAAAAAACATTCAGTACTTC. Residues: CASSFTQEKNIQYF.

J is TRBJ2-1 and V is TRBV6-5; TRBD2 agrees at 8 bases. The V gene's germline CDR1 is MNHEY and CDR2 SVGAGI. The CDR3 is made up of 15 amino acids. The ends lost 6 bases at V and 7 bases at J; junction bases unmatched: 11. CDR3 bases: TGTGCCAGCAGCTCCGCCGCGACTAGCGTGAATGAGCAGTTCTTC. This translates into CASSSAATSVNEQFF.

This rearrangement joins TRBV29-1 to TRBJ2-2, with TRBD2 identical over 8 bases. Germline CDR1 reads SQVTM; CDR2 reads ANQGSEA. V trimming: 4 bases; J trimming: 6 bases; junction bases outside the gene matches: 7. The CDR3 is 14 residues long. For the CDR3, the DNA is TGCAGCGTTGGATCCGGGACTAGGGCCGGGGAGCTGTTTTTT. Translation: CSVGSGTRAGELFF.

J is TRBJ2-1 and V is TRBV29-1, with D unclear. Trimming took off 3 bases at V and 1 base at J, with 13 bases between the two ends. The CDR3 extends over 15 amino acids. Germline CDR1 and CDR2: SQVTM and ANQGSEA. CDR3 sequence: CSVDGGTMSYNEQFF. The CDR3 DNA sequence: TGCAGCGTTGATGGCGGCACCATGTCCTACAATGAGCAGTTCTTC.

V usage is TRBV7-3 and J usage is TRBJ2-2, with 9 positions matching TRBD1. Losses at the gene ends were 7 bases for V and 4 bases for J; bases not matched to a gene: 7. The CDR3 is 15 residues long. CDR1 is SGHTA, CDR2 FQGTGA, per germline. The DNA for the CDR3 is TGTGCCAGCATAGAACCGGGACAGGGCACCGGGGAGCTGTTTTTT. This gives the protein CASIEPGQGTGELFF.

This clone showed up just once. The chain joins TRBV19 to TRBJ1-5, with D uncertain. In germline, CDR1 is LNHDA, CDR2 SQIVND (reference sequence). The CDR3 runs to 14 residues. Trimming stripped 5 bases from V and 7 bases from J, with 15 bases between. CDR3 DNA sequence: TGTGCCAGTAGTGTGGACGGGGAAGGACAGCCCCAGCATTTT. Residues: CASSVDGEGQPQHF.

V is TRBV19 and J is TRBJ2-7; 7 nucleotides match TRBD1. The trim removed 3 bases at V and 3 bases at J, leaving 2 bases unmatched. The CDR3 sequence is 13 residues long. Germline CDR1 and CDR2: LNHDA and SQIVND (reference sequence). The CDR3 loop is CASSIYRGYEQYF. The CDR3 nucleotides read TGTGCCAGTAGTATTTACAGGGGCTACGAGCAGTACTTC.

The chain employs TRBV25-1 and TRBJ2-7; tentative D call: TRBD2 (5 bases). This CDR3 region has 13 residues. Germline CDR1 is MGHDK and CDR2 is SYGVNS. Trimming pared 3 bases from V and 2 bases from J, leaving 8 bases between. This chain's CDR3 is CASSEAGTYEQYF. The DNA for the CDR3 is TGTGCCAGCAGTGAGGCCGGGACCTACGAGCAGTACTTC.

Concerning this clone: The same CDR3 is also encoded by other DNA sequences in this sample. The chain carries TRBV15 and TRBJ1-2; tentatively, D is TRBD1 (6 bases). The CDR3 has 16 residues. V was clipped by 1 base and J by 8 bases, with 20 bases between them. Germline lookup yields CDR1 LNHNV and CDR2 YYDKDF (reference sequence). As DNA, the CDR3 is TGTGCCACCAGCAGAGGCCCAGGGGCGCGGGCCTACGGCTACACCTTC. Its translation: CATSRGPGARAYGYTF.

This chain joins TRBV2 and TRBJ2-1; 8 bases line up with TRBD1. Per germline, CDR1 SNHLY and CDR2 FYNNEI. J was trimmed by 0 bases and V by 6 bases; bases with no gene match: 10. The CDR3 sequence is 17 residues long. For the CDR3, the DNA is TGTGCCAGCAGAAGACAGGGGAAGTTAAACTCCTACAATGAGCAGTTCTTC. This translates into CASRRQGKLNSYNEQFF.

J is TRBJ1-4 and V is TRBV7-9, with TRBD1 matching 7 bases. Losses at the gene ends were 5 bases for V and 8 bases for J; bases not matched to a gene: 14. The CDR3 contains 16 residues. The germline gives CDR1 SEHNR, CDR2 FQNEAQ (reference sequence). This CDR3 reads CASSPMGARGWEKLFF. The CDR3 nucleotides are TGTGCCAGCAGCCCCATGGGCGCCAGGGGGTGGGAAAAACTGTTTTTT.